Each of the 10 T cell receptor beta chains below was sequenced from the same sample in a study of blood T cells in healthy people across ages. It was with a sample-barcoded 5' primer and a J-beta primer mix that a second PCR of roughly 7 to 12 cycles was run. TCRdb analysed the 5' RACE reads with MiXCR anew, one entry per CDR3 protein. Of about 1.6 million distinct CDR3 sequences listed, around 36% are singletons. Sequencing was carried out using blood. The origin of the receptors is a woman in her thirties in good health.

The chain joins TRBV6-5 to TRBJ1-1; weak D call: TRBD1 (5 bases). This CDR3 has 14 amino acids. The germline V gene has CDR1 MNHEY and CDR2 SVGAGI. The V end lost 0 bases, the J end lost 2 bases, and 7 bases lay between the germline ends. The CDR3 region has the DNA TGTGCCAGCAGTTACTCGCAGGGTAACACTGAAGCTTTCTTT. Protein: CASSYSQGNTEAFF.

The rearrangement uses TRBV5-1 and TRBJ1-2; a weak D match, TRBD1 (6 bases). The CDR3 is made up of 15 amino acids. CDR1 is SGHRS and CDR2 is YFSETQ in the germline V gene. Trimming pared 0 bases from V and 8 bases from J, leaving 17 bases between. The CDR3 protein is CASSLERGPTRGYTF. For the CDR3, the DNA is TGCGCCAGCAGCTTGGAGCGGGGGCCAACCCGGGGCTACACCTTC.

The chain employs TRBV29-1 and TRBJ2-2; D could derive from TRBD1 or TRBD2 (6 bases each). Germline V gene sequence: CDR1 SQVTM, CDR2 ANQGSEA. There are 14 residues in the CDR3. Trimming took 7 bases from V and 7 from J, leaving 19 bases between them. Here the CDR3 reads CSARRGPRDGELFF. CDR3 DNA: TGCAGCGCAAGACGGGGGCCCAGAGACGGGGAGCTGTTTTTT.

The chain couples TRBV4-1 to TRBJ2-7; D is unclear. The length of the CDR3 is 15 residues. V gave up 0 bases and J gave up 0 bases, with 9 bases separating them. The germline V gene has CDR1 MGHRA and CDR2 YSYEKL. CDR3 sequence (DNA): TGCGCCAGCAGCCAAGAGGGCACGAGCTCCTACGAGCAGTACTTC. Residues: CASSQEGTSSYEQYF.

The chain links TRBV25-1 to TRBJ2-1; the D gene could be TRBD1 or TRBD2 (5 bases each). CDR1 is MGHDK, CDR2 SYGVNS, per germline. The CDR3 is 12 residues long. V lost 7 bases and J 13 bases, leaving 17 bases between the germline ends. Written as DNA, the CDR3 is TGTGCCAGCACCCCCGGATTTGGGACCCAGTTCTTC. This codes for CASTPGFGTQFF.

This clonotype has just a few counts. The chain has TRBV11-3 and TRBJ2-3, with a possible D match to TRBD1 (6 bases). The CDR3 totals 17 residues. With 5 bases removed from V and 2 bases from J, the gap between germline ends came to 20 bases. CDR1 is SGHNT and CDR2 is YENEEA in the germline V gene. The CDR3 DNA follows: TGTGCCAGCAGCCCCGTACAGGGATCCCCTTACACAGATACGCAGTATTTT. It yields the protein CASSPVQGSPYTDTQYF.

In the case of this clonotype: The junction departs from the called germline gene at one end, perhaps through a read error. The chain uses TRBV2 and TRBJ2-7, with 7 positions matching TRBD2. The CDR3 runs 17 residues. CDR1 SNHLY and CDR2 FYNNEI come from the germline V gene. The DNA of the CDR3 is TGTGCCAGTAGTGTCCCGGCAGGGCTAGCGGATTCCTACGAGCAGTACTTC. Its translation: CASSVPAGLADSYEQYF.

V and J are TRBV10-2 and TRBJ1-2, with D possibly matching TRBD1 (6 bases). The CDR3 sequence is 15 residues long. The V and J ends lost 5 bases and 3 bases respectively, with 16 bases between them. Germline V gives CDR1 WSHSY, CDR2 SAAADI. In DNA form, the CDR3 reads TGCGCCAGCAGTACCGGTACAGGGAAAGACTATGGCTACACCTTC. As protein: CASSTGTGKDYGYTF.

The CDR3: CATGIDRGFYEQYF. The CDR3 DNA reads TGTGCCACCGGCATTGACAGGGGTTTCTACGAGCAGTACTTC. The genes are TRBV15 and TRBJ2-7; 8 nucleotides line up with TRBD1. Germline lookup yields CDR1 LNHNV and CDR2 YYDKDF (reference sequence). The V gene end was trimmed by 8 bases and the J gene end by 3 bases; junction bases not matched to a gene: 9. The CDR3 sequence is 14 residues long.

CDR3 nucleotide sequence: TGTGCCAGCAGCCACGGCAAGGGCGGGAGGAGCTCCTACGAGCAGTACTTC. As protein: CASSHGKGGRSSYEQYF. V usage is TRBV4-2 and J usage is TRBJ2-7; TRBD2 agrees at 8 bases. CDR3 length: 17 residues. The germline V gene has CDR1 LGHNA and CDR2 YNFKEQ. V shed 3 bases, J shed 0 bases, and the junction held 10 bases outside the gene matches.